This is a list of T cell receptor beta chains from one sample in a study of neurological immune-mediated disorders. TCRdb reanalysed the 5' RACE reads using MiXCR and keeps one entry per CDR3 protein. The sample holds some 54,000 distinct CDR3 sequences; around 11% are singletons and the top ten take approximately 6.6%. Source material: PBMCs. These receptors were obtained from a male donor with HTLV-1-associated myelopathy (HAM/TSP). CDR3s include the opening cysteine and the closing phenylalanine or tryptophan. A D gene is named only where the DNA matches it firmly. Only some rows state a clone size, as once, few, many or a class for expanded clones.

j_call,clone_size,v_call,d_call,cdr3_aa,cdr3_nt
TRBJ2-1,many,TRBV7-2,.,CASSFNLDEQFF,TGTGCCAGCAGCTTTAATCTCGATGAGCAGTTCTTC
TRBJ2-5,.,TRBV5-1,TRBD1,CTSSEDRVGQETQYF,TGCACCAGCAGTGAGGACAGGGTAGGACAAGAGACCCAGTACTTC
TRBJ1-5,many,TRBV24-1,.,CATSAAGKTQPQHF,TGTGCCACCAGTGCGGCAGGGAAGACTCAGCCCCAGCATTTT
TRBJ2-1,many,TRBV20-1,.,CSARTTGNNEQFF,TGCAGTGCTAGAACTACAGGGAACAATGAGCAGTTCTTC
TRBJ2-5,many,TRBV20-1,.,CSARDPLRVQETQYF,TGCAGTGCTAGAGATCCCCTCAGAGTACAAGAGACCCAGTACTTC
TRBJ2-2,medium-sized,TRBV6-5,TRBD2,CASSYKASGGPGGELFF,TGTGCCAGCAGTTACAAGGCTAGCGGGGGGCCAGGCGGGGAGCTGTTTTTT
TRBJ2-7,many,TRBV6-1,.,CASSEIQGRYEQYF,TGTGCCAGCAGTGAAATACAGGGGAGGTACGAGCAGTACTTC
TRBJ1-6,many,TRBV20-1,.,CSAKSGLNSPLHF,TGCAGTGCAAAATCTGGATTGAATTCACCCCTCCACTTT
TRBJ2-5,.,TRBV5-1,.,CASSLERKGTPRLQETQYF,TGCGCCAGCAGCTTGGAGAGGAAAGGGACTCCGAGATTACAAGAGACCCAGTACTTC
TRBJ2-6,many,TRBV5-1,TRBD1,CASSSRPGTGTGANVLTF,TGCGCCAGCAGCTCCCGTCCCGGGACAGGGACTGGGGCCAACGTCCTGACTTTC
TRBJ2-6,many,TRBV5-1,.,CASSRVLSGANVLTF,TGCGCCAGCAGCCGCGTCCTATCTGGGGCCAACGTCCTGACTTTC
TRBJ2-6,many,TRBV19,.,CASTPGFRVGANVLTF,TGTGCCAGTACCCCCGGCTTTAGGGTTGGGGCCAACGTCCTGACTTTC
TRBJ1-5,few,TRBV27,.,CASSLGPRDGSNQPQHF,TGTGCCAGCAGTTTAGGTCCACGGGACGGTAGCAATCAGCCCCAGCATTTT
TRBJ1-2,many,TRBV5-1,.,CASSFRDTDYGYTF,TGCGCCAGCAGCTTCCGGGACACCGACTATGGCTACACCTTC
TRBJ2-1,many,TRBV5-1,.,CASSFGQGPNEQFF,TGCGCCAGCAGCTTCGGGCAGGGCCCAAATGAGCAGTTCTTC
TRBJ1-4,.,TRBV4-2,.,CASSPLPSEKLFF,TGTGCCAGCAGCCCCCTCCCGAGTGAAAAACTGTTTTTT
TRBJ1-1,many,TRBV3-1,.,CASSHPERDTEAFF,TGTGCCAGCAGCCATCCGGAGAGGGACACTGAAGCTTTCTTT
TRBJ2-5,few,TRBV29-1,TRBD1,CSVESWTGTLKKTQYF,TGCAGCGTTGAGAGCTGGACAGGGACGTTGAAGAAGACCCAGTACTTC
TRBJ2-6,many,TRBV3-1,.,CASSQGPGRPGSGANVLTF,TGTGCCAGCAGCCAAGGTCCCGGCAGGCCGGGCTCTGGGGCCAACGTCCTGACTTTC
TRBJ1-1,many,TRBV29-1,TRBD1,CSVAGTGGTEAFF,TGCAGCGTTGCCGGGACAGGGGGCACTGAAGCTTTCTTT
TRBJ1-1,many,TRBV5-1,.,CASIGRVGSTEAFF,TGCGCCAGCATAGGTCGGGTTGGGAGCACTGAAGCTTTCTTT
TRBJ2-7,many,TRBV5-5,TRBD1,CASSYVPGQGPYEQYF,TGTGCCAGCAGCTACGTTCCGGGACAGGGTCCCTACGAGCAGTACTTC
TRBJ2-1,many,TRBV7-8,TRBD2,CASKPTSGYNEQFF,TGTGCCAGCAAGCCGACTAGCGGGTACAATGAGCAGTTCTTC
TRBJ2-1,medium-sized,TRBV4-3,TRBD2,CASSQGLAGGPVEQFF,TGCGCCAGCAGCCAGGGACTAGCGGGGGGGCCGGTTGAGCAGTTCTTC